This T cell receptor beta chain is drawn from a study of T cells after posttransplantation cyclophosphamide. Findings and limits, study-wide: TRB clonality was highly associated with recipient CMV seropositivity and reactivation.

CDR3 size: 13 residues. Per the germline V gene, CDR1 is MNHEY and CDR2 is SVGEGT. This clone was observed a few times. What it recognizes is unknown. Libraries were prepared by immunoSEQ multiplex PCR; TCRdb keeps only in-frame clonotypes and omits some of them. This sample has about 7,900 clones, each found more than once. A marrow graft followed busulfan-fludarabine conditioning, with cyclophosphamide on days +3 and +4. V is TRBV6-2 or TRBV6-3 and J is TRBJ2-5, with TRBD2 as a possible D gene (6 bases). The J call may be faulty, since TRBJ2-7 better matches the DNA end. The sequencing used PBMCs, collected after an allogeneic stem cell transplant with post-transplant cyclophosphamide. The clonotype comes from a male patient aged 25 to 39 who received an allogeneic stem cell transplant from an unrelated donor, was CMV-positive, and had acute and chronic GVHD. Some T cells may be the graft donor's. CDR3 sequence (DNA): TGTGCCAGCAGTTATGGACTATACTACGAGCAGTACTTC. It encodes CASSYGLYYEQYF.